This T cell receptor beta chain is drawn from a study of blood T cell repertoires in COVID-19. Study at large: Specimens from acute and convalescent COVID-19 originated in the United States, Italy and Spain. The cDNA or gDNA used as material had been derived from T cells, B-cell-depleted T cells, or PBMCs.

The germline V and J ends were trimmed by 7 bases and 2 bases, with 10 bases remaining between them. The germline V gene has CDR1 KGHDR and CDR2 SFDVKD. The CDR3 is 13 amino acids. As processed by the authors: The authors estimated nucleated cell counts from reference gene primer amplification. Sequencing used immunoSEQ multiplex PCR; TCRdb keeps in-frame clones, though not all of them. The V and J calls and clone size were taken over from that table, and D and trimming were inferred from the DNA. The sample consists of 53,000 or so clones, over 85% of them appearing once. Material: peripheral blood. This chain uses TRBV24-1 with TRBJ1-1; a possible D gene is TRBD1 (5 bases). This receptor was obtained from a man at least 80 years old with acute or convalescent COVID-19. The DNA for the CDR3 is TGTGCCACCAGGAAACAGGTTAACACTGAAGCTTTCTTT. Protein sequence: CATRKQVNTEAFF.